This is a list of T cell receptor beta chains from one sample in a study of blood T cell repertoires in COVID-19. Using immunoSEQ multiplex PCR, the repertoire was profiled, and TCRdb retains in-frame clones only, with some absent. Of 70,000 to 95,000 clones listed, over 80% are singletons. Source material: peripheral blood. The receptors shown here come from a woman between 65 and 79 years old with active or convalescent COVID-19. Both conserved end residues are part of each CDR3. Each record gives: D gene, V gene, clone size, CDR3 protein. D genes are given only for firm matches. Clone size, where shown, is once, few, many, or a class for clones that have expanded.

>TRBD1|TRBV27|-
CASTSLPSWDRGHGGELFF
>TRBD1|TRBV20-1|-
CSARAGQGAFF
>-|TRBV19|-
CASSPDSSLYGYTF
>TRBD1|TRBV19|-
CASSAPTPQGANYGYTF
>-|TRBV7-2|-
CASSLDARVGTYEQYF
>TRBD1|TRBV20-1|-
CSASDRQGAYEQYF
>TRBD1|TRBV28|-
CASSLPGTDYEQYF
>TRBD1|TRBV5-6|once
CASSQTGAETQYF
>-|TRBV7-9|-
CASSFGTDNSPLHF
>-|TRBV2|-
CATRTASNTEAFF
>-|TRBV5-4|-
CASSSRAQEGNEKLFF
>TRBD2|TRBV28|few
CASSSSGGGAGELFF
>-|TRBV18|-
CASSPSRDAEAFF
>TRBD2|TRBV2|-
CASRPTSGEADTQYF
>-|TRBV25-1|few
CASSRTGSSYEQYF
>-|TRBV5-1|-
CASSFLTGSTDTQYF
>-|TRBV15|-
CATSRDWVGDELFF
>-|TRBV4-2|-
CASSPAKGDVEFGDGEQFF
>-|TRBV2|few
CASMPDKGFAFF
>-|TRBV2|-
CASSVHGQGLYGYTF
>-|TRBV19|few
CASRDSGGEVRNQPQHF
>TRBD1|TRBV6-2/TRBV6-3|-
CASSRPGQNSGNTIYF
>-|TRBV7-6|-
CASSLFGGGAALEQYF
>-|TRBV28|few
CASSETGTLRNYGYTF
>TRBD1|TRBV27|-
CASSRGTGTGYSNQPQHF
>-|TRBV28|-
CASPRIESTDTQYF
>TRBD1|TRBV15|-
CATSSRTGGDYGYTF
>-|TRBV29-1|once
CSFRRASTEAFF
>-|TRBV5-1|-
CASSPTPVAGANVLTF
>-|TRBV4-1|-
CASSPTPGGTDTQYF
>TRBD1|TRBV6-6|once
CASSSGGANYGYTF
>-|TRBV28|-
CASIAGLPNSPLHF